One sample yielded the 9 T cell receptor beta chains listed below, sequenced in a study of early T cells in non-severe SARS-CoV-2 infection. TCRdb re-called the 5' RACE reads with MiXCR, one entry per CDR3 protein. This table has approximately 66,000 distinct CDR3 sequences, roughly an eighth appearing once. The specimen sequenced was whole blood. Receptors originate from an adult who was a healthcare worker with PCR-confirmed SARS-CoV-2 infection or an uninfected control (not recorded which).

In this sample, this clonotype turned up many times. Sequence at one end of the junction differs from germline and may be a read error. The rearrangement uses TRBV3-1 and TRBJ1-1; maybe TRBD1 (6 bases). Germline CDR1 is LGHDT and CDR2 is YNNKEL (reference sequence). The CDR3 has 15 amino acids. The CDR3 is CASSQVARGVSEAFF. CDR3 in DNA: TGTGCCAGCAGCCAAGTAGCCAGGGGTGTTTCTGAGGCTTTCTTT. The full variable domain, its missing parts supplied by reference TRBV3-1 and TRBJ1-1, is DTAVSQTPKYLVTQMGNDKSIKCEQNLGHDTMYWYKQDSKKFLKIMFSYNNKELIINETVPNRFSPKSPDKAHLNLHINSLELGDSAVYFCASSQVARGVSEAFFGQGTRLTVV.

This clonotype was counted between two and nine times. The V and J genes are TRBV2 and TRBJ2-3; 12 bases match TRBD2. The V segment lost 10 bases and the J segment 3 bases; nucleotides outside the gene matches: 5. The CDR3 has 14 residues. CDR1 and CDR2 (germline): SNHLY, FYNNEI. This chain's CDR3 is CATTSGRLTDTQYF. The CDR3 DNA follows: TGTGCCACCACTAGCGGGAGGTTGACAGATACGCAGTATTTT.

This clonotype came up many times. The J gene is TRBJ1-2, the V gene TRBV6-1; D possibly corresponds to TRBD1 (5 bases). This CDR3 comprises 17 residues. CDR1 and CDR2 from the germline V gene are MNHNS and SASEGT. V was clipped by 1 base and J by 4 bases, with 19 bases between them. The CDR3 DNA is TGTGCCAGCAGTGAAGGACTACGGGGGTCAAAGTTCTATGGCTACACCTTC. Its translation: CASSEGLRGSKFYGYTF.

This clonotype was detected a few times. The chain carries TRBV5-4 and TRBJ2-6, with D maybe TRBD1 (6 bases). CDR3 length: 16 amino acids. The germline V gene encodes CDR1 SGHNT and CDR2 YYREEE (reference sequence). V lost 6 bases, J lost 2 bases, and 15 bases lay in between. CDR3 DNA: TGTGCCAGCAATCTGGGGGCCAGAACTGGGGCCAACGTCCTGACTTTC. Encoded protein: CASNLGARTGANVLTF.

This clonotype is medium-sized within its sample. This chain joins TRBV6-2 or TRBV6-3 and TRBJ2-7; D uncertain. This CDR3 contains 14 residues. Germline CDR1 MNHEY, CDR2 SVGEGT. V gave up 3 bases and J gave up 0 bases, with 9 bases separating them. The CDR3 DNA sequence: TGTGCCAGCAGTTATACGGAAGACTCCTACGAGCAGTACTTC. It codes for CASSYTEDSYEQYF.

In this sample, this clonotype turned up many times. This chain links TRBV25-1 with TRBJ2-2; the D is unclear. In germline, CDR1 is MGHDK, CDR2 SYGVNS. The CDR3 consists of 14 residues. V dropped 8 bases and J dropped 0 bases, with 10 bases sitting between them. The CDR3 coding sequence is TGTGCCAGCGAATCAAGGACGAACACCGGGGAGCTGTTTTTT. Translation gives CASESRTNTGELFF.

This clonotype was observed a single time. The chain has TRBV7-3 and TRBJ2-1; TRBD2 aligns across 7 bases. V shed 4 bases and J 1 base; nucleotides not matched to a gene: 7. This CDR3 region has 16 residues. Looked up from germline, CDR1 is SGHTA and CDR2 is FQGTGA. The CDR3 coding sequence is TGTGCCAGCAGCTACCTGGGAGGGAGGTCCTACAATGAGCAGTTCTTC. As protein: CASSYLGGRSYNEQFF. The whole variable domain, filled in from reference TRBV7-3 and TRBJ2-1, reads GAGVSQTPSNKVTEKGKYVELRCDPISGHTALYWYRQSLGQGPEFLIYFQGTGAADDSGLPNDRFFAVRPEGSVSTLKIQRTERGDSAVYLCASSYLGGRSYNEQFFGPGTRLTVL.

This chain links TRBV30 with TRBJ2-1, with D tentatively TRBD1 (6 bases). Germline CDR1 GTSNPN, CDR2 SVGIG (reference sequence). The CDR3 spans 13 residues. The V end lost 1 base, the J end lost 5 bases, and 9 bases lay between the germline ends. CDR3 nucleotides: TGTGCCTGGAGTGGACAGGTAAACAATGAGCAGTTCTTC. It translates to CAWSGQVNNEQFF.

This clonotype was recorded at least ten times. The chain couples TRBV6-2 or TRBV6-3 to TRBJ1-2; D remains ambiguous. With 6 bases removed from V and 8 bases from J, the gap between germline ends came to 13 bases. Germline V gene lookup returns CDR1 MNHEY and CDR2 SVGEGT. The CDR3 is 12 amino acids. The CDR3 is CASSREEGGYTF. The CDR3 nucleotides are TGTGCCAGCAGCCGGGAAGAGGGCGGCTACACCTTC.